This T cell receptor beta chain was identified in a study of blood T cell repertoires in COVID-19. Background on the study: Samples came from the United States, Italy and Spain, spanning acute and convalescent COVID-19. Nucleic acid was either cDNA or gDNA, and it came from T cells, B-cell-depleted T cells, or PBMCs.

The V and J ends lost 2 bases and 6 bases respectively, with 19 bases between them. Looked up from germline, CDR1 is MNHEY and CDR2 is SVGEGT. This CDR3 comprises 16 residues. Source study methods: Reference gene primer amplification gave estimated nucleated cell counts. Produced via immunoSEQ multiplex PCR; TCRdb's table is partial and in-frame only. V and J calls and clone size come straight from that table; D and trimming were deduced from the DNA. The table lists around 300,000 clones, nearly 90% of them singletons. Sequencing was done on a sample of peripheral blood. This chain connects TRBV6-2 or TRBV6-3 to TRBJ2-5; D gene ambiguous. This receptor was identified in a young man with active or convalescent COVID-19. As DNA, the CDR3 is TGTGCCAGCAGTTACAATGGGCGACCGCAAGAAAAGACCCAGTACTTC. Translated, it gives CASSYNGRPQEKTQYF.